The following is a TCR beta chain sequence with its context. Its antigen is unknown. Base qualities were left out, and no much larger clone turns up one base away. The data are from a study of blood T cell repertoires in COVID-19 (TCRdb year 2020). Context from the whole study: The collaborator samples originated in the United States, Italy and Spain and spanned the acute and convalescent phases of COVID-19. The prospective study material was composed of cDNA or gDNA derived from T cells, B-cell-depleted T cells, or PBMCs. Deeply sampled blood TCRbeta repertoires from subjects exposed to, actively infected with, or recovered from COVID-19 were included in the dataset. The repertoires were made available in a free public database intended to serve as a resource for research on the immune response to SARS-CoV-2. The samples were drawn from two sources: the first 160 participants of the ongoing ImmuneRACE study, and 950 to 1,500 subjects contributed by 6 global collaborators. Nearly every sample came with metadata listing a de-identified subject ID, COVID-19 status, age in years and sex. HLA class I and class II types, where available, came from metadata supplied by the sample provider rather than from assay-based typing. The research as a whole found: How much clinical and demographic metadata was included differed by source and by participant, and the metadata was provided uncurated.

The immunoSEQ Assay, a bias-controlled multiplex PCR, was used to amplify TCRbeta CDR3 regions from genomic DNA. In the paper's pipeline: The number of nucleated cells in each sample was estimated from the amplification of reference gene primers within the assay. To quantify the absolute abundance of each unique TCRbeta CDR3 rearrangement, sequence reads were collapsed and filtered. For each sample, productive Simpson clonality was calculated as the square root of Simpson's diversity index over productive rearrangements. TCRdb stores this immuneACCESS table with in-frame sequences only. Part of the clones is absent; in the studies checked, under half of the shortfall reflects unresolved V genes, and no reason is known for the rest. That table is the source of V, J and clone size, and D and trimming were worked out from the DNA. This sample lists some 95,000 clones; around 75% were detected once. Approximately 24% of the sample comes from the top ten.

The CDR3 sequence holds 13 residues, the cysteine and phenylalanine included. This entry keeps only the CDR3 DNA: 39 bases, framed from base 1. CDR1 is given as SGHKS and CDR2 as YYEKEE, both from the germline V gene (reference sequence). V is cut by 0 bases and J by 8 bases, and the space between the germline ends is 11 bases. The collaborating institutions used their own protocols to collect whole blood in K2EDTA tubes. For TCRbeta analysis, collaborators shipped samples as frozen whole blood, isolated PBMCs, or DNA extracted from either of those sample types. The sample taken for sequencing was peripheral blood. The chain is assembled from TRBV5-5 and TRBJ1-2; 5 matching bases give a weak D call of TRBD1. This clonotype was obtained from an older man with acute or convalescent COVID-19. The DNA is TGTGCCAGCAGCTTGGAGCCGGCAGGGGGCTACACCTTC. It is translated as CASSLEPAGGYTF.